This TCR beta chain was sequenced for a study of T cell responses to AZD1222 COVID-19 vaccine. CDR1 is SGHAT and CDR2 is FQDESV in the germline V gene (reference sequence). Trimming cost V 5 bases and J 6 bases, with 15 bases left between them. This CDR3 spans 14 amino acids. The protocol was immunoSEQ multiplex PCR, while the TCRdb copy is restricted to in-frame clones and leaves out a portion. The sample shows 80,000 to 130,000 clones, about 83% of them seen only once. The sequence was obtained from an adult in good health. The chain combines TRBV11-1 with TRBJ2-3; no definite D call. The sample in question was peripheral blood, obtained on day 0 of AZD1222 vaccination. The CDR3 spells CASSLVSILDTQYF. The CDR3 nucleotides read TGTGCCAGCAGCCTCGTATCCATCTTGGATACGCAGTATTTT. The full variable domain, rest sourced from reference TRBV11-1 and TRBJ2-3, is EAEVAQSPRYKITEKSQAVAFWCDPISGHATLYWYRQILGQGPELLVQFQDESVVDDSQLPKDRFSAERLKGVDSTLKIQPAELGDSAMYLCASSLVSILDTQYFGPGTRLTVL.